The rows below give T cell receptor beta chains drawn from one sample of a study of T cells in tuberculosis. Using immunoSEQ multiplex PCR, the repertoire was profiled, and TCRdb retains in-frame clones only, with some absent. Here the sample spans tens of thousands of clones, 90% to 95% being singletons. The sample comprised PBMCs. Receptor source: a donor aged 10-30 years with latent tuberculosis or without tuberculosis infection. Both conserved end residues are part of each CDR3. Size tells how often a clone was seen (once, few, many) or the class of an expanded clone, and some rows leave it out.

CDR3 protein: CASSPTGFYEQYF
clone size: NA
V gene: TRBV27

CDR3 protein: CASSDREATNEKLFF
clone size: NA
V gene: TRBV2

CDR3 protein: CASSPVNAYEQYF
clone size: NA
V gene: TRBV18

CDR3 protein: CASSLGDRTYNEQFF
clone size: NA
V gene: TRBV11-3

CDR3 protein: CASSPGRTVTYEQYF
clone size: NA
V gene: TRBV18

CDR3 protein: CASSIWDRFEAFF
clone size: NA
V gene: TRBV19

CDR3 protein: CASSLTGTGILTNYGYTF
clone size: once
V gene: TRBV27

CDR3 protein: CASSPRLLGIVYEQYF
clone size: NA
V gene: TRBV18

CDR3 protein: CASAPWDREDTEAFF
clone size: NA
V gene: TRBV4-1

CDR3 protein: CASSYRGGQYEQYF
clone size: NA
V gene: TRBV6-5

CDR3 protein: CASTLGTPYEQYF
clone size: few
V gene: TRBV6-5

CDR3 protein: CASSPDRYNEKLFF
clone size: NA
V gene: TRBV4-1

CDR3 protein: CASREVANYGYTF
clone size: few
V gene: TRBV2

CDR3 protein: CASISEPGTGSQPQHF
clone size: NA
V gene: TRBV21-1

CDR3 protein: CASSLIGTGAFANTGELFF
clone size: NA
V gene: TRBV27

CDR3 protein: CASSLARTSGPTDTQYF
clone size: once
V gene: TRBV5-1

CDR3 protein: CASSPREAGVYGYTF
clone size: NA
V gene: TRBV5-1

CDR3 protein: CASSLAHHLYYGYTF
clone size: NA
V gene: TRBV5-8

CDR3 protein: CAISVAAQGNNQPQHF
clone size: NA
V gene: TRBV10-3

CDR3 protein: CASSKEGTSGYNEQFF
clone size: NA
V gene: TRBV21-1

CDR3 protein: CASSLDSQRGLYNEQFF
clone size: NA
V gene: TRBV11-2

CDR3 protein: CASSFGQDYGYTF
clone size: NA
V gene: TRBV27

CDR3 protein: CASSSIGLRKDNEQFF
clone size: NA
V gene: TRBV27

CDR3 protein: CASSQRLAGATGELFF
clone size: NA
V gene: TRBV7-2

CDR3 protein: CASSSGQGGFEQYF
clone size: NA
V gene: TRBV6-5

CDR3 protein: CASSTRTGVGAFF
clone size: NA
V gene: TRBV7-8

CDR3 protein: CASSLYGQGIDQPQHF
clone size: NA
V gene: TRBV7-9

CDR3 protein: CASSSPAGNTIYF
clone size: NA
V gene: TRBV6-5

CDR3 protein: CASSSGGADEKLFF
clone size: NA
V gene: TRBV5-1

CDR3 protein: CASSLLQGYGYTF
clone size: NA
V gene: TRBV6-5

CDR3 protein: CASSPTIQVRNTIYF
clone size: NA
V gene: TRBV7-2

CDR3 protein: CASSFGGSPDTQYF
clone size: NA
V gene: TRBV11-1

CDR3 protein: CAIARAGSSSYEQYF
clone size: NA
V gene: TRBV10-3

CDR3 protein: CASSQDRQEPYNYGYTF
clone size: NA
V gene: TRBV4-1

CDR3 protein: CASSQQRDTEAFF
clone size: NA
V gene: TRBV18

CDR3 protein: CASSPPPGQQVAQYF
clone size: NA
V gene: TRBV18

CDR3 protein: CASSYWGRGLHEQYF
clone size: NA
V gene: TRBV6-5

CDR3 protein: CASSLAGLANEQFF
clone size: once
V gene: TRBV7-7

CDR3 protein: CASSIWGGEQYF
clone size: few
V gene: TRBV19

CDR3 protein: CASSPGTISGDYYEQYF
clone size: NA
V gene: TRBV5-1

CDR3 protein: CASSLNGQMNTEAFF
clone size: NA
V gene: TRBV6-5

CDR3 protein: CASSPDRVVGYTF
clone size: NA
V gene: TRBV6-1

CDR3 protein: CASSYSPGGEQFF
clone size: NA
V gene: TRBV6-5

CDR3 protein: CASSYTTGEVAYEQYF
clone size: NA
V gene: TRBV6-5

CDR3 protein: CANSQGMNTEAFF
clone size: NA
V gene: TRBV10-3

CDR3 protein: CASRVGINGESYEQYF
clone size: NA
V gene: TRBV6-4

CDR3 protein: CASSLGLAGGEQFF
clone size: NA
V gene: TRBV7-7

CDR3 protein: CAWSLGDYGYTF
clone size: NA
V gene: TRBV30

CDR3 protein: CASSPQGQPFYGYTF
clone size: NA
V gene: TRBV18

CDR3 protein: CSVEVGANTDTQYF
clone size: NA
V gene: TRBV29-1

CDR3 protein: CASSYTSMGNIQYF
clone size: NA
V gene: TRBV6-5

CDR3 protein: CASNEGTFDNEKLFF
clone size: NA
V gene: TRBV19

CDR3 protein: CASSILDRANTEAFF
clone size: once
V gene: TRBV19

CDR3 protein: CASSTQGAYGYGYTF
clone size: once
V gene: TRBV19

CDR3 protein: CASSLAWLVSGDTQYF
clone size: NA
V gene: TRBV5-1

CDR3 protein: CASSQNQGTGRNEQFF
clone size: once
V gene: TRBV4-1

CDR3 protein: CAWSLDRYGYTF
clone size: NA
V gene: TRBV30

CDR3 protein: CASSDLIGETGELFF
clone size: NA
V gene: TRBV2